Described below is a single T cell receptor beta chain sequence and its context. Its antigen is undetermined. The data originate from a study of identical twins. Study observations and caveats: Out-of-frame alpha sequences common to twins were enriched for low generation probability.

This CDR3 comprises 17 residues. With V trimmed by 2 bases and J by 1 base, 4 bases remained unmatched. Germline values: CDR1 MNHEY, CDR2 SVGEGT. MiXCR, run by TCRdb on the 5' RACE reads, gives a single entry per CDR3 protein. The sample lists fewer than 550,000 distinct CDR3 sequences, more than 13% occurring once. This same sample was also taken into another study, of yellow fever vaccine responses in identical twins.

Source material: CD4+ T cells sorted from blood. The clonotype was recovered from a woman between 18 and 30 years old in good health. V is TRBV6-2 or TRBV6-3 and J is TRBJ2-1; 11 bases align to TRBD2. CDR3 DNA sequence: TGTGCCAGCAGTTACACGGCTAGCGGGAGGTCCTACAATGAGCAGTTCTTC. This encodes CASSYTASGRSYNEQFF.